This T cell receptor (beta chain) was recovered during a study of cytomegalovirus exposure and HLA in healthy donors. The table lists this clone with a few counts. The germline gives CDR1 LNHDA, CDR2 SQIVND (reference sequence). Between the trimmed V and J ends, which lost 3 bases and 8 bases, there was a span of 11 bases. This CDR3 is built from 14 residues. PCR was performed using 60 Vbeta and 13 Jbeta primers. Method: immunoSEQ multiplex PCR; TCRdb's copy keeps in-frame clones and lacks some. The data show roughly 180,000 clones, less than 90% seen once. The origin of this receptor is a man aged 30 to 39 in good health and CMV-seronegative. The sequenced sample consisted of PBMCs. This chain links TRBV19 with TRBJ2-6; D may be TRBD2 (5 bases). DNA of the CDR3: TGTGCCAGTAGTATTCGGGATTTTTCCAACGTCCTGACTTTC. This codes for CASSIRDFSNVLTF.